This T cell receptor (beta chain) comes out of a study of blood T cell repertoires in COVID-19. About the study: Acute and convalescent COVID-19 samples came from the United States, Italy and Spain.

Authors' data handling: Amplifying reference gene primers gave estimates of nucleated cell counts. Here immunoSEQ multiplex PCR was the method, and the copy in TCRdb shows in-frame clones only, minus some. V and J calls and clone size follow that table, whereas D and trimming were derived from the DNA. The sample has about 82,000 clones, around 80% seen once. With 4 bases clipped from V and 7 bases from J, the junction kept 9 bases outside the gene matches. The germline gives CDR1 KGHDR, CDR2 SFDVKD. This CDR3 comprises 16 residues. Sequenced input: peripheral blood. This chain joins TRBV24-1 and TRBJ2-2; 9 nucleotides agree with TRBD2. This sequence originates from an older woman with acute or convalescent COVID-19. CDR3 residues: CATSDPAGGRHGELFF. CDR3 nucleotide sequence: TGTGCCACCAGTGACCCAGCGGGAGGCCGTCACGGGGAGCTGTTTTTT.